The 22 T cell receptor beta chains below were found in one sample sequenced in a study of blood T cell repertoires in COVID-19. Measured with immunoSEQ multiplex PCR; TCRdb has only the in-frame clones, and not every one. The sample includes 110,000 to 150,000 clones, around 80% seen only once; the top ten take 1.5% to 2%. Sequencing used PBMCs or T cells enriched from blood (not recorded which). Receptor source: a woman in her late teens or twenties who had been exposed to COVID-19.

This chain connects TRBV3-1 (or the pseudogene TRBV3-2) to TRBJ1-2; D may be TRBD1 (5 bases). V dropped 0 bases and J dropped 2 bases, with 13 bases sitting between them. Per germline, CDR1 LGHDT and CDR2 YNNKEL (reference sequence). The CDR3 loop spans 16 amino acids. CDR3 DNA: TGTGCCAGCAGCCAAGACGGGGGAGTGGGGAACTATGGCTACACCTTC. This encodes CASSQDGGVGNYGYTF.

The chain combines TRBV29-1 with TRBJ1-1, with unresolved D. Trimming took 3 bases from V and 3 from J, leaving 5 bases between them. This CDR3 has 11 residues. Germline V lookup: CDR1 SQVTM, CDR2 ANQGSEA. The CDR3 DNA is TGCAGCGTTGATCGGGACACTGAAGCTTTCTTT. It specifies CSVDRDTEAFF.

The gene calls are TRBV11-2 and TRBJ2-7; weak D call: TRBD2 (5 bases). The CDR3 contains 14 residues. CDR1 and CDR2 (germline): SGHAT, FQNNGV. V lost 8 bases and J 0 bases, leaving 14 bases between the germline ends. Here the CDR3 DNA reads TGTGCCAGCGCTCAACCCGGGATCTCCTACGAGCAGTACTTC. It is translated as CASAQPGISYEQYF.

This clone was observed once. The chain has TRBV2 and TRBJ2-3, with D possibly TRBD2 on 6 matching bases. The CDR3 has 15 amino acids. The germline gives CDR1 SNHLY, CDR2 FYNNEI. Trimming took off 6 bases at V and 1 base at J, with 14 bases between the two ends. The DNA of the CDR3 is TGTGCCAGCAGCCCTTTAGCGGTTGGCACAGATACGCAGTATTTT. Amino acid sequence: CASSPLAVGTDTQYF.

The chain is built from TRBV27 and TRBJ1-6, with D tentatively TRBD1 (5 bases). The CDR3 has 15 residues. Germline V gives CDR1 MNHEY, CDR2 SMNVEV (reference sequence). V lost 6 bases to trimming and J lost 0 bases, with 9 bases between them. CDR3 nucleotide sequence: TGTGCCAGCAGCGACAGTCGCTCCTATAATTCACCCCTCCACTTT. Encoded protein: CASSDSRSYNSPLHF.

J is TRBJ2-1 and V is TRBV27; 8 bases line up with TRBD2. Per the germline V gene, CDR1 is MNHEY and CDR2 is SMNVEV (reference sequence). The CDR3 covers 15 residues. V dropped 5 bases and J dropped 5; count of bases not matched to a gene: 8. The CDR3 nucleotides read TGTGCCAGCAGTCGAAGCGGGAGTAGAAACAATGAGCAGTTCTTC. Protein: CASSRSGSRNNEQFF.

V gene TRBV5-8 combines with J gene TRBJ1-6; TRBD1 aligns across 9 bases. Germline CDR1 is SGHTS and CDR2 is YDEGEE. V lost 4 bases to trimming and J lost 7 bases; unmatched junction nucleotides: 3. The CDR3 is 14 amino acids. DNA of the CDR3: TGTGCCAGCAGCCGGACAGGGGAAAATTCACCCCTCCACTTT. This codes for CASSRTGENSPLHF.

The CDR3 sequence: CASSGEPNSYNEQFF. For the CDR3, the DNA is TGTGCCAGCAGTGGAGAGCCGAACTCCTACAATGAGCAGTTCTTC. This chain connects TRBV27 to TRBJ2-1; D is ambiguous. This CDR3 comprises 15 residues. CDR1 is MNHEY and CDR2 is SMNVEV in the germline V gene (reference sequence). V was trimmed by 5 bases and J by 0 bases, leaving 11 bases between them.

CDR3 DNA sequence: TGTGCCAGCAGCAGGACAGGGTACAATGAGCAGTTCTTC. Encoded protein: CASSRTGYNEQFF. The V and J genes are TRBV11-3 and TRBJ2-1; 8 nucleotides line up with TRBD1. Germline loops: CDR1 SGHNT, CDR2 YENEEA. The CDR3 consists of 13 residues. The V gene end was trimmed by 5 bases and the J gene end by 4 bases; junction bases not matched to a gene: 1.

This chain uses TRBV11-2 with TRBJ1-2, with D hard to call. The CDR3 spans 15 residues. Germline lookup yields CDR1 SGHAT and CDR2 FQNNGV. V lost 2 bases and J lost 2, with 12 bases in between. CDR3 protein: CASSLFRGWNYGYTF. CDR3 in DNA: TGTGCCAGCAGCTTATTTCGGGGTTGGAACTATGGCTACACCTTC.

This chain joins TRBV19 and TRBJ1-5, with 8 bases lining up with TRBD1. The CDR3 is 15 residues long. The J segment lost 9 bases and the V segment lost 5 bases, leaving 12 bases of the junction unmatched. Germline V lookup: CDR1 LNHDA, CDR2 SQIVND (reference sequence). The CDR3 coding sequence is TGTGCCAGTAGTTTGTCCGGGACAGGCCTTTTGCCCCAGCATTTT. Its translation: CASSLSGTGLLPQHF.

The V and J genes are TRBV28 and TRBJ2-1; tentative D call: TRBD1 (6 bases). The germline V and J ends were trimmed by 4 bases and 0 bases, with 13 bases remaining between them. CDR3 length: 16 amino acids. The germline CDR1 and CDR2 sequences are MDHEN and SYDVKM. As DNA, the CDR3 is TGTGCCAGCAGTTCTCTTGAGACAGGCTCCTACAATGAGCAGTTCTTC. It is translated as CASSSLETGSYNEQFF.

The chain has TRBV3-1 (or the pseudogene TRBV3-2) and TRBJ2-3; no clear D gene. The CDR3 has 14 residues. Per the germline V gene, CDR1 is LGHDT and CDR2 is YNNKEL (reference sequence). V dropped 3 bases and J dropped 4 bases, with 11 bases sitting between them. CDR3 loop: CASSQGLLADTQYF. The DNA for the CDR3 is TGTGCCAGCAGCCAGGGCCTTTTAGCAGATACGCAGTATTTT.

The chain combines TRBV19 with TRBJ2-7, with 9 bases matching TRBD1. CDR3 length: 13 residues. Germline CDR1 and CDR2: LNHDA and SQIVND (reference sequence). V lost 4 bases and J lost 5; bases outside the gene matches: 3. The CDR3 sequence is CASSKRTGDEQYF. The DNA for the CDR3 is TGTGCCAGTAGTAAAAGGACAGGGGACGAGCAGTACTTC.

The rearrangement links TRBV4-1 to TRBJ2-1; TRBD2 is a possible D gene (6 bases). V was clipped by 6 bases and J by 10 bases, with 19 bases between them. CDR1 is MGHRA, CDR2 YSYEKL, per germline. CDR3 length: 14 amino acids. CDR3 sequence (DNA): TGCGCCAGCAGAACGGGACCGACTGGGGGGGAGCAGTTCTTC. It codes for CASRTGPTGGEQFF.

The V and J genes are TRBV7-9 and TRBJ1-1, with 10 bases fitting TRBD1. The germline CDR1 and CDR2 sequences are SEHNR and FQNEAQ (reference sequence). The CDR3 has 16 residues. J was trimmed by 6 bases and V by 1 base; bases with no gene match: 8. CDR3 protein: CASSLDSGQGSAEAFF. Here the CDR3 DNA reads TGTGCCAGCAGCTTAGACTCGGGACAGGGGAGCGCTGAAGCTTTCTTT.

V is TRBV30 and J is TRBJ1-4, with 8 bases that match TRBD1. Trimming took 1 base from V and 11 from J; bases not matched to a gene: 12. Germline values: CDR1 GTSNPN, CDR2 SVGIG (reference sequence). CDR3 size: 15 residues. CDR3 loop: CAWSDFRGQGGKLFF. In DNA, the CDR3 is TGTGCCTGGAGTGATTTCAGGGGGCAGGGAGGGAAACTGTTTTTT.

This chain uses TRBV4-1 with TRBJ2-1, with D hard to call. There are 17 residues in the CDR3. The germline V and J ends were trimmed by 2 bases and 0 bases, with 14 bases remaining between them. Germline CDR1 is MGHRA and CDR2 is YSYEKL. The CDR3 DNA reads as TGCGCCAGCAGCCAACTTCCTACGGGTAGCTCCTACAATGAGCAGTTCTTC. It is translated as CASSQLPTGSSYNEQFF.

This sequence joins TRBV6-4 and TRBJ2-7; 8 nucleotides match TRBD1. The CDR3 sequence is 14 residues long. CDR1 and CDR2 from the germline V gene are MRHNA and SNTAGT. Trimming removed 6 bases from V and 1 base from J; junction bases left unmatched: 5. CDR3 bases: TGTGCCAGCAGCCCCGGGACAGGTTCCTACGAGCAGTACTTC. It specifies CASSPGTGSYEQYF.

This clone has more than one count but fewer than ten. Here the CDR3 reads CASSGTGGRSTQYF. The CDR3 DNA sequence: TGTGCCAGTAGTGGGACAGGGGGTAGGAGTACCCAGTACTTC. The gene calls are TRBV19 and TRBJ2-5, with TRBD1 matching over 11 bases. After removal of 5 bases from V and 8 bases from J, the junction contained 7 bases not matched to a gene. The germline gives CDR1 LNHDA, CDR2 SQIVND (reference sequence). The CDR3 is 14 residues long.

The chain links TRBV6-5 to TRBJ1-5; D is perhaps TRBD1 (5 bases). The CDR3 is made up of 13 amino acids. Trimming took 9 bases from V and 2 from J, leaving 11 bases between them. Germline values: CDR1 MNHEY, CDR2 SVGAGI. The CDR3 region has the DNA TGTGCCAGGAGGACACCTTGCAATCAGCCCCAGCATTTT. It yields the protein CARRTPCNQPQHF.

V gene TRBV29-1 combines with J gene TRBJ1-3; TRBD1 matches at 10 bases. Trimming cost V 6 bases and J 2 bases; bases outside gene matches: 4. CDR1 and CDR2 from the germline V gene are SQVTM and ANQGSEA. The CDR3 contains 14 residues. The CDR3 region is CSVWDRGAGNTIYF. In nucleotides, the CDR3 is TGCAGCGTGTGGGACAGGGGAGCTGGAAACACCATATATTTT. The variable domain in full, completed from reference TRBV29-1 and TRBJ1-3, reads SAVISQKPSRDICQRGTSLTIQCQVDSQVTMMFWYRQQPGQSLTLIATANQGSEATYESGFVIDKFPISRPNLTFSTLTVSNMSPEDSSIYLCSVWDRGAGNTIYFGEGSWLTVV.